The rows below give T cell receptor beta chains drawn from one sample of a study of neoadjuvant anti-PD-1 for oral cavity cancer. Data came from immunoSEQ multiplex PCR; TCRdb stores just in-frame clones and leaves some out. The table shows around 31,000 clones, with roughly 89% occurring only once. The sequencing used PBMCs, collected before nivolumab (anti-PD-1) treatment. All receptors come from a person aged 35 to 85 with oral cavity squamous cell carcinoma. Both conserved end residues are part of each CDR3. D genes are given only for firm matches. Size tells how often a clone was seen (once, few, many) or the class of an expanded clone, and some rows leave it out.

V gene: TRBV25-1; CDR3 length: 14; D gene: .; clone size: .; J gene: TRBJ1-2; CDR3 protein: CASSEGGSYYGYTF; CDR3 DNA: TGTGCCAGCAGTGAAGGAGGGAGCTACTATGGCTACACCTTC
V gene: TRBV28; CDR3 length: 18; D gene: TRBD2; clone size: few; J gene: TRBJ2-5; CDR3 protein: CASTPGTSGGYSGETQYF; CDR3 DNA: TGTGCCAGCACCCCCGGGACTAGCGGGGGGTACTCCGGGGAGACCCAGTACTTC
V gene: TRBV15; CDR3 length: 14; D gene: .; clone size: .; J gene: TRBJ1-5; CDR3 protein: CATSRSRVRQPQHF; CDR3 DNA: TGTGCCACCAGCAGATCCAGGGTTCGTCAGCCCCAGCATTTT
V gene: TRBV10-2; CDR3 length: 14; D gene: .; clone size: .; J gene: TRBJ1-6; CDR3 protein: CASSDGTDNSPLHF; CDR3 DNA: TGCGCCAGCAGTGATGGTACAGATAATTCACCCCTCCACTTT
V gene: TRBV19; CDR3 length: 12; D gene: .; clone size: .; J gene: TRBJ1-5; CDR3 protein: CASSIGNQPQHF; CDR3 DNA: TGTGCCAGTAGTATCGGGAATCAGCCCCAGCATTTT
V gene: TRBV6-4; CDR3 length: 14; D gene: .; clone size: few; J gene: TRBJ2-3; CDR3 protein: CASSDGTSTDTQYF; CDR3 DNA: TGTGCCAGCAGTGACGGGACTAGCACAGATACGCAGTATTTT
V gene: TRBV6-5; CDR3 length: 14; D gene: .; clone size: few; J gene: TRBJ1-2; CDR3 protein: CASSYGSGTGGYTF; CDR3 DNA: TGTGCCAGCAGTTACGGGTCAGGGACGGGTGGCTACACCTTC
V gene: TRBV7-2; CDR3 length: 15; D gene: .; clone size: .; J gene: TRBJ2-1; CDR3 protein: CASSLNGGGGNEQFF; CDR3 DNA: TGTGCCAGCAGCTTAAATGGGGGTGGGGGCAATGAGCAGTTCTTC
V gene: TRBV11-3; CDR3 length: 16; D gene: TRBD1; clone size: .; J gene: TRBJ2-1; CDR3 protein: CASSLTGGKSYNEQFF; CDR3 DNA: TGTGCCAGCAGCTTGACAGGGGGTAAATCCTACAATGAGCAGTTCTTC
V gene: TRBV18; CDR3 length: 15; D gene: TRBD1; clone size: .; J gene: TRBJ2-7; CDR3 protein: CASSEDRGKEDEQYF; CDR3 DNA: TGTGCCAGCTCAGAGGACAGGGGTAAGGAGGACGAGCAGTACTTC
V gene: TRBV27; CDR3 length: 18; D gene: TRBD1; clone size: .; J gene: TRBJ2-6; CDR3 protein: CASSLTGQGAAGANVLTF; CDR3 DNA: TGTGCCAGCAGTCTAACCGGACAGGGGGCTGCTGGGGCCAACGTCCTGACTTTC
V gene: TRBV7-2; CDR3 length: 16; D gene: .; clone size: .; J gene: TRBJ1-5; CDR3 protein: CASSLTGLKGGQPQHF; CDR3 DNA: TGTGCCAGCAGCTTAACCGGTCTGAAGGGAGGTCAGCCCCAGCATTTT
V gene: TRBV7-2; CDR3 length: 13; D gene: .; clone size: .; J gene: TRBJ1-2; CDR3 protein: CASSRDAGYGYTF; CDR3 DNA: TGTGCCAGCAGTCGGGACGCGGGCTATGGCTACACCTTC
V gene: TRBV19; CDR3 length: 15; D gene: TRBD1; clone size: .; J gene: TRBJ2-2; CDR3 protein: CASSRQGTNTGELFF; CDR3 DNA: TGTGCCAGTAGTAGACAGGGGACGAACACCGGGGAGCTGTTTTTT
V gene: TRBV28; CDR3 length: 17; D gene: TRBD1; clone size: .; J gene: TRBJ1-5; CDR3 protein: CASSLGQGTMSNQPQHF; CDR3 DNA: TGTGCCAGCAGTTTAGGACAGGGGACGATGAGCAATCAGCCCCAGCATTTT
V gene: TRBV4-3; CDR3 length: 19; D gene: TRBD1; clone size: .; J gene: TRBJ2-5; CDR3 protein: CASSQDNPLGRGNQETQYF; CDR3 DNA: TGCGCCAGCAGCCAAGATAACCCCCTAGGCAGGGGGAACCAAGAGACCCAGTACTTC
V gene: TRBV4-3; CDR3 length: 15; D gene: .; clone size: .; J gene: TRBJ1-1; CDR3 protein: CASSQEYSPMAEAFF; CDR3 DNA: TGCGCCAGCAGCCAAGAATACAGCCCCATGGCTGAAGCTTTCTTT
V gene: TRBV19; CDR3 length: 15; D gene: .; clone size: once; J gene: TRBJ1-1; CDR3 protein: CASRRRWAPNTEAFF; CDR3 DNA: TGTGCCAGTAGACGACGATGGGCCCCGAACACTGAAGCTTTCTTT
V gene: TRBV9; CDR3 length: 14; D gene: .; clone size: .; J gene: TRBJ1-1; CDR3 protein: CASSRLDQNTEAFF; CDR3 DNA: TGTGCCAGCAGCCGACTAGACCAGAACACTGAAGCTTTCTTT
V gene: TRBV5-1; CDR3 length: 15; D gene: .; clone size: .; J gene: TRBJ1-6; CDR3 protein: CASSGGGRENSPLHF; CDR3 DNA: TGCGCCAGCAGCGGGGGTGGGAGGGAGAATTCACCCCTCCACTTT
V gene: TRBV28; CDR3 length: 15; D gene: .; clone size: .; J gene: TRBJ1-3; CDR3 protein: CASSTAGAVGNTIYF; CDR3 DNA: TGTGCCAGCAGTACGGCGGGTGCTGTGGGGAACACCATATATTTT
V gene: TRBV5-1; CDR3 length: 14; D gene: TRBD1; clone size: .; J gene: TRBJ2-7; CDR3 protein: CASSPGGNGYEQYF; CDR3 DNA: TGCGCCAGCAGCCCAGGGGGCAACGGGTACGAGCAGTACTTC
V gene: TRBV27; CDR3 length: 15; D gene: TRBD1; clone size: .; J gene: TRBJ2-3; CDR3 protein: CASSLKGAITDTQYF; CDR3 DNA: TGTGCCAGCAGTTTAAAGGGGGCCATCACAGATACGCAGTATTTT
V gene: TRBV19; CDR3 length: 13; D gene: .; clone size: .; J gene: TRBJ2-7; CDR3 protein: CASSIDRAGEQYF; CDR3 DNA: TGTGCCAGTAGTATAGATAGGGCGGGGGAGCAGTACTTC
V gene: TRBV9; CDR3 length: 16; D gene: .; clone size: few; J gene: TRBJ1-2; CDR3 protein: CASSFPRDRGNYGYTF; CDR3 DNA: TGTGCCAGCAGCTTCCCCCGTGACAGAGGGAACTATGGCTACACCTTC
V gene: TRBV4-1; CDR3 length: 18; D gene: .; clone size: .; J gene: TRBJ2-5; CDR3 protein: CASSQDRVKYMSQETQYF; CDR3 DNA: TGCGCCAGCAGCCAAGATCGTGTTAAGTATATGAGCCAAGAGACCCAGTACTTC
V gene: TRBV6-1; CDR3 length: 14; D gene: TRBD1; clone size: .; J gene: TRBJ2-5; CDR3 protein: CASSRDRAQETQYF; CDR3 DNA: TGTGCCAGCAGTCGTGACAGGGCCCAAGAGACCCAGTACTTC
V gene: TRBV7-8; CDR3 length: 14; D gene: .; clone size: .; J gene: TRBJ2-1; CDR3 protein: CASSLGQGGSEQFF; CDR3 DNA: TGTGCCAGCAGCTTAGGGCAGGGGGGGAGTGAGCAGTTCTTC
V gene: TRBV27; CDR3 length: 17; D gene: TRBD1; clone size: .; J gene: TRBJ2-1; CDR3 protein: CASSLSWGDREYNEQFF; CDR3 DNA: TGTGCCAGCAGTTTATCGTGGGGGGACAGGGAGTACAATGAGCAGTTCTTC
V gene: TRBV7-7; CDR3 length: 14; D gene: TRBD1; clone size: .; J gene: TRBJ2-2; CDR3 protein: CASSRQGGTGELFF; CDR3 DNA: TGTGCCAGCAGCAGACAGGGGGGAACCGGGGAGCTGTTTTTT
V gene: TRBV6-4; CDR3 length: 9; D gene: .; clone size: .; J gene: TRBJ2-1; CDR3 protein: CASMLVWVF; CDR3 DNA: TGTGCCAGCATGTTAGTTTGGGTCTTC
V gene: TRBV4-1; CDR3 length: 15; D gene: .; clone size: .; J gene: TRBJ1-1; CDR3 protein: CASSLREGGNTEAFF; CDR3 DNA: TGCGCCAGCAGCCTAAGAGAGGGCGGGAACACTGAAGCTTTCTTT
V gene: TRBV7-9; CDR3 length: 14; D gene: TRBD1; clone size: .; J gene: TRBJ1-4; CDR3 protein: CASSFPGQNEKLFF; CDR3 DNA: TGTGCCAGCAGCTTCCCGGGACAGAATGAAAAACTGTTTTTT
V gene: TRBV7-8; CDR3 length: 17; D gene: TRBD1; clone size: few; J gene: TRBJ1-2; CDR3 protein: CASSFLVGDRDTYGYTF; CDR3 DNA: TGTGCCAGCAGCTTTTTGGTAGGGGACAGGGATACATATGGCTACACCTTC
V gene: TRBV25-1; CDR3 length: 13; D gene: TRBD1; clone size: .; J gene: TRBJ2-7; CDR3 protein: CASAGTGTYEQYF; CDR3 DNA: TGTGCCAGCGCAGGGACAGGGACCTACGAGCAGTACTTC
V gene: TRBV5-8; CDR3 length: 14; D gene: TRBD1; clone size: .; J gene: TRBJ2-5; CDR3 protein: CASNQGQEQETQYF; CDR3 DNA: TGTGCCAGCAACCAGGGACAGGAACAAGAGACCCAGTACTTC
V gene: TRBV19; CDR3 length: 15; D gene: .; clone size: .; J gene: TRBJ1-3; CDR3 protein: CASSINRSSGNTIYF; CDR3 DNA: TGTGCCAGTAGTATCAATCGGAGCTCTGGAAACACCATATATTTT
V gene: TRBV5-4; CDR3 length: 17; D gene: TRBD1; clone size: medium-sized; J gene: TRBJ2-1; CDR3 protein: CASSFPGDRVTYNEQFF; CDR3 DNA: TGTGCCAGCAGCTTCCCGGGGGACAGGGTAACCTACAATGAGCAGTTCTTC
V gene: TRBV7-2; CDR3 length: 17; D gene: TRBD2; clone size: .; J gene: TRBJ2-3; CDR3 protein: CASSWARLASGPDTQYF; CDR3 DNA: TGTGCCAGCAGCTGGGCACGACTAGCTTCAGGCCCCGATACGCAGTATTTT
V gene: TRBV5-1; CDR3 length: 15; D gene: .; clone size: .; J gene: TRBJ2-1; CDR3 protein: CASSIEDYPRNEQFF; CDR3 DNA: TGCGCCAGCAGCATAGAAGACTACCCCCGCAATGAGCAGTTCTTC
V gene: TRBV29-1; CDR3 length: 15; D gene: TRBD2; clone size: few; J gene: TRBJ2-5; CDR3 protein: CSVRTSGGRGETQYF; CDR3 DNA: TGCAGCGTTAGGACTAGCGGGGGTCGGGGAGAGACCCAGTACTTC
V gene: TRBV6-1; CDR3 length: 12; D gene: .; clone size: .; J gene: TRBJ1-6; CDR3 protein: CASVAGYSPLHF; CDR3 DNA: TGTGCCAGCGTGGCAGGGTATTCACCCCTCCACTTT
V gene: TRBV4-3; CDR3 length: 14; D gene: .; clone size: .; J gene: TRBJ2-2; CDR3 protein: CASSQGLNTGELFF; CDR3 DNA: TGCGCCAGCAGCCAAGGGCTCAACACCGGGGAGCTGTTTTTT
V gene: TRBV11-2; CDR3 length: 17; D gene: TRBD2; clone size: .; J gene: TRBJ2-1; CDR3 protein: CASSRGGLADSYNEQFF; CDR3 DNA: TGTGCCAGCAGCCGGGGGGGACTAGCCGACTCCTACAATGAGCAGTTCTTC